This TCR beta chain is drawn from a study of blood T cell repertoires in COVID-19 (dated by TCRdb to 2018 to 2021). Background for the entire study: Samples from collaborators originated in the United States, Italy and Spain and spanned both the acute and convalescent phases of COVID-19. The material from the prospective study consisted of cDNA or gDNA derived from T cells, B-cell-depleted T cells, or PBMCs. Subjects who had been exposed to COVID-19, were actively infected with it, or had recovered from it provided the deeply sampled blood TCRbeta repertoires that made up the dataset. The repertoires were released in a freely available public database intended as a resource for research on the immune response to SARS-CoV-2. The samples were drawn from two sources: the first 160 participants of the ongoing ImmuneRACE study, and 1,254 subjects contributed by 6 global collaborators. Sample metadata almost always included a de-identified subject ID, COVID-19 status, age in years and sex. Where available, HLA class I and class II types were obtained from metadata supplied by the sample provider rather than from assay-based typing. The paper as a whole reports these results and caveats: The quantity of clinical and demographic metadata differed by source and by participant and was supplied without curation.

On this clone: Its antigen is not yet known. Per-nucleotide qualities are absent, and no much larger clonotype sits a single base away.

TCRbeta CDR3 regions were amplified from genomic DNA by means of the immunoSEQ Assay, a bias-controlled multiplex PCR. Under the source paper's analysis protocol: The number of nucleated cells in each sample was estimated by amplification of reference gene primers within the assay. To quantify the absolute abundance of each unique TCRbeta CDR3 rearrangement, sequence reads were collapsed and filtered. For each sample, productive Simpson clonality was calculated as the square root of Simpson's diversity index across productive rearrangements. In TCRdb, the immuneACCESS table is reduced to in-frame sequences with V and J assigned. These tables do not hold every clone; where another copy was compared, an unresolved V gene accounts for under half, and the others remain unexplained. Clone size and V and J calls were adopted from that table, with D and trimming inferred from the DNA. Here the sample has some 97,000 clones; roughly 90% occur a single time. 4.5% to 6% of the sample comes from the top ten.

Collaborating institutions collected whole blood in K2EDTA tubes following their own protocols. For TCRbeta analysis, collaborators shipped samples in one of three forms: frozen whole blood, isolated PBMCs, or DNA extracted from either of those sample types. Trimming takes 7 bases from V and 7 bases from J, and the germline ends sit 11 bases apart. Via the germline V gene, CDR1 is SNHLY and CDR2 FYNNEI. Including the terminal cysteine and phenylalanine, the CDR3 comprises 13 residues. Only CDR3 DNA remains: 39 bases, in frame from the first base. This TCR derives from a man between 65 and 85 years old with acute or convalescent COVID-19. The V and J segments used are TRBV2 and TRBJ1-6; TRBD1 is possibly the D segment (6 matching bases). Sequencing input: peripheral blood. The DNA reads as follows: TGTGCCAGCATTACAGGGCGCAATTCACCCCTCCACTTT. It codes for CASITGRNSPLHF.